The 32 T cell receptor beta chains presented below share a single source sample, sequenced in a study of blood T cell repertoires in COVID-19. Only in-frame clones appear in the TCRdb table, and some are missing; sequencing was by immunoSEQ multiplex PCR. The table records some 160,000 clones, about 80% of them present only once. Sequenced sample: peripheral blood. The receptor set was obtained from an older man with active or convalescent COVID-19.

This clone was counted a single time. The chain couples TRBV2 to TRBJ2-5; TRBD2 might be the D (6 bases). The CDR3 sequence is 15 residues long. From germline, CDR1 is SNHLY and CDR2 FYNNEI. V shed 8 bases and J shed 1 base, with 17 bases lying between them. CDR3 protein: CASGLVGTLQETQYF. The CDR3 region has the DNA TGTGCCAGCGGACTGGTCGGGACTCTCCAAGAGACCCAGTACTTC.

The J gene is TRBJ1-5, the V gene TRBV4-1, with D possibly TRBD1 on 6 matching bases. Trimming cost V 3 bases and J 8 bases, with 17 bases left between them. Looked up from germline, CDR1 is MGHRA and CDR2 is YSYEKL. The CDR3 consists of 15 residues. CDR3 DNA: TGCGCCAGCAGCCACTTACCACAGGGAAGAGAGCCCCAGCATTTT. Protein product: CASSHLPQGREPQHF.

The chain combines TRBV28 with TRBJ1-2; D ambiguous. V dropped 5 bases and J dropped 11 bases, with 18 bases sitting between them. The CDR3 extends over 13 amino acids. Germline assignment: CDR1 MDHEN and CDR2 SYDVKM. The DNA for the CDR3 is TGTGCCAGCAGTGGCAGGTGGGGAGAAAGATACACCTTC. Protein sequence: CASSGRWGERYTF.

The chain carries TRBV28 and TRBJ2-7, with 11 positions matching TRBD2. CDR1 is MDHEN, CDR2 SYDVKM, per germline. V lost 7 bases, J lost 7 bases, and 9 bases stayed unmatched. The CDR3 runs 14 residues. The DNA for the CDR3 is TGTGCCAGCACCTTAGACCCTAGCGGGGGGGAGCAGTACTTC. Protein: CASTLDPSGGEQYF.

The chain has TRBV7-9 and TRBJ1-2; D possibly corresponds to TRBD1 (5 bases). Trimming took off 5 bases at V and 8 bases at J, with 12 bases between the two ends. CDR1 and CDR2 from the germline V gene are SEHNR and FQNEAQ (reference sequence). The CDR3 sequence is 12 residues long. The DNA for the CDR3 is TGTGCCAGCAGCCCCGACAGTGAGGGCTACACCTTC. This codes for CASSPDSEGYTF.

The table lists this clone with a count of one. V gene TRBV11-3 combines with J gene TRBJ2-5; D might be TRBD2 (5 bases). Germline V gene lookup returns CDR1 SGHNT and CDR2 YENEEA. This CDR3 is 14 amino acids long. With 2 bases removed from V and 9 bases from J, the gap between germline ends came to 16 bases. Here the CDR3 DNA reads TGTGCCAGCAGCTTATCCTCCGCGGGCTCGGCCCAGTACTTC. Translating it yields CASSLSSAGSAQYF. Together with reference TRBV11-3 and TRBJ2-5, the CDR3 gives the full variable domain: EAGVVQSPRYKIIEKKQPVAFWCNPISGHNTLYWYLQNLGQGPELLIRYENEEAVDDSQLPKDRFSAERLKGVDSTLKIQPAELGDSAVYLCASSLSSAGSAQYFGPGTRLLVL.

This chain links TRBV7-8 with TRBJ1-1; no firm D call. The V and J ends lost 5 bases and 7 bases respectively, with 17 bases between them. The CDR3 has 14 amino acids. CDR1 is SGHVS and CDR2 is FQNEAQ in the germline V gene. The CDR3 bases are TGTGCCAGCAGCCTTAGACAAGGTGATAATGAAGCTTTCTTT. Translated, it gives CASSLRQGDNEAFF.

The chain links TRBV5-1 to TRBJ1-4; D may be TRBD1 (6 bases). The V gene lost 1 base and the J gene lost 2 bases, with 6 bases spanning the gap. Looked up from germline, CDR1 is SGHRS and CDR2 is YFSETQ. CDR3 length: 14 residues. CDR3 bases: TGCGCCAGCAGCTTGCAGGGGACTAATGAAAAACTGTTTTTT. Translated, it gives CASSLQGTNEKLFF.

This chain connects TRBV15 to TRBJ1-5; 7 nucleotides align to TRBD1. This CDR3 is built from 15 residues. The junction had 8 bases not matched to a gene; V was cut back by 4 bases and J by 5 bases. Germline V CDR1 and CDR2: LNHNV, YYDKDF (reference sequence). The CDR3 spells CATSNTAGGDQPQHF. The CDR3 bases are TGTGCCACCAGCAACACCGCAGGGGGAGATCAGCCCCAGCATTTT.

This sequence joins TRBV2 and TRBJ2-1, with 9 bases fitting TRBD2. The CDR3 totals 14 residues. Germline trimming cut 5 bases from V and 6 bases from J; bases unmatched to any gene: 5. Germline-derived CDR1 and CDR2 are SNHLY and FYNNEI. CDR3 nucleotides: TGTGCCAGCAGTAGGACTAGCGAGAGCAATGAGCAGTTCTTC. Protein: CASSRTSESNEQFF. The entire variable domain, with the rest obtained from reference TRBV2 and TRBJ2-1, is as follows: EPEVTQTPSHQVTQMGQEVILRCVPISNHLYFYWYRQILGQKVEFLVSFYNNEISEKSEIFDDQFSVERPDGSNFTLKIRSTKLEDSAMYFCASSRTSESNEQFFGPGTRLTVL.

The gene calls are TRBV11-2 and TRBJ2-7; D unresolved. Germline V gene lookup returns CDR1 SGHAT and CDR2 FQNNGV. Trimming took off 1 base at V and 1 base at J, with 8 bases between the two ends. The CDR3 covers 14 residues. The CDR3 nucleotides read TGTGCCAGCAGCTTAGTAGCTTTGTCCTACGAGCAGTACTTC. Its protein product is CASSLVALSYEQYF.

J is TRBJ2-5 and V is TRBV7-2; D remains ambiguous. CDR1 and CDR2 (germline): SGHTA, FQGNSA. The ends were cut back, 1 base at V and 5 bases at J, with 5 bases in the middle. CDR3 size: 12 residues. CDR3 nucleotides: TGTGCCAGCAGCTTAGATCCGGAGACCCAGTACTTC. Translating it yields CASSLDPETQYF.

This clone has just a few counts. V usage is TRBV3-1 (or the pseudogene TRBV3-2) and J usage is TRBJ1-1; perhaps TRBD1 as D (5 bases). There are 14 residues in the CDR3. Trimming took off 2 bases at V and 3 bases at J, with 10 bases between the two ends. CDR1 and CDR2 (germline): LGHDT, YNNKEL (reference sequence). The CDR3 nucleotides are TGTGCCAGCAGCCAATCCGACAGTTACACTGAAGCTTTCTTT. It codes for CASSQSDSYTEAFF.

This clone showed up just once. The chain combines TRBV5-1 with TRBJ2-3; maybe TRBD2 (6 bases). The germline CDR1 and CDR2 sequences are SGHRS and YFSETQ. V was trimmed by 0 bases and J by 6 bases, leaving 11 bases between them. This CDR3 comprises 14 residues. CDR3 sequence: CASSLVGGVDTQYF. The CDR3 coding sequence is TGCGCCAGCAGCTTGGTCGGAGGGGTCGATACGCAGTATTTT.

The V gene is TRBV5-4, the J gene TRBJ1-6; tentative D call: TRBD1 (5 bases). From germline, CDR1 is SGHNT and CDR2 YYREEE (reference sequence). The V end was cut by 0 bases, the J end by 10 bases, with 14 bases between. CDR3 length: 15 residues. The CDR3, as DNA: TGTGCCAGCAGCTTGGTTTTAGGGGTGAGGTCACCCCTCCACTTT. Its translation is CASSLVLGVRSPLHF.

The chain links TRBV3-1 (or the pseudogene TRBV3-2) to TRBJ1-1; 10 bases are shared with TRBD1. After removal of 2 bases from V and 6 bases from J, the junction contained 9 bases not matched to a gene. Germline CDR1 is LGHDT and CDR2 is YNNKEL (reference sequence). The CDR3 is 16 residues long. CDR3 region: CASSQRQGASVPEAFF. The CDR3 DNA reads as TGTGCCAGCAGCCAAAGACAGGGGGCTTCGGTCCCTGAAGCTTTCTTT.

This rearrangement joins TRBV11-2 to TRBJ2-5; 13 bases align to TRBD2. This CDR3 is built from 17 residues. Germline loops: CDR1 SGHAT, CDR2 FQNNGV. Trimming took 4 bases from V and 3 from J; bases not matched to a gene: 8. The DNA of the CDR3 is TGTGCCAGCAGCTCAGGGGCGGGACTAGCGGGAAAAGAGACCCAGTACTTC. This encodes CASSSGAGLAGKETQYF.

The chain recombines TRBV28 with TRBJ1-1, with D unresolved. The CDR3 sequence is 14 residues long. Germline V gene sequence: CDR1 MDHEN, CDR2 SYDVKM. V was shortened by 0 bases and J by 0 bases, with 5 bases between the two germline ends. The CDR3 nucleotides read TGTGCCAGCAGTTTATGGAGCCTGAACACTGAAGCTTTCTTT. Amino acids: CASSLWSLNTEAFF.

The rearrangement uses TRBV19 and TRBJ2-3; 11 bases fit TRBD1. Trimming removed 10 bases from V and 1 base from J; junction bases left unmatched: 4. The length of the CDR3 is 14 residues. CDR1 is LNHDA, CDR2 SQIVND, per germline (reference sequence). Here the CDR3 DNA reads TGTGCCACCGGACAGGGGGCTCGCACAGATACGCAGTATTTT. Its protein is CATGQGARTDTQYF. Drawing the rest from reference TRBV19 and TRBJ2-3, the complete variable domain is DGGITQSPKYLFRKEGQNVTLSCEQNLNHDAMYWYRQDPGQGLRLIYYSQIVNDFQKGDIAEGYSVSREKKESFPLTVTSAQKNPTAFYLCATGQGARTDTQYFGPGTRLTVL.

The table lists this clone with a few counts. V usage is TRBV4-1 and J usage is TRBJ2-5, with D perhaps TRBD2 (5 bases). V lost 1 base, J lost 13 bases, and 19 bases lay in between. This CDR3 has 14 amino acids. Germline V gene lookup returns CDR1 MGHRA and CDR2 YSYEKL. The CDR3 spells CASSQATGLGRPYF. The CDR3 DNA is TGCGCCAGCAGCCAAGCTACCGGGCTGGGGAGACCGTACTTC.

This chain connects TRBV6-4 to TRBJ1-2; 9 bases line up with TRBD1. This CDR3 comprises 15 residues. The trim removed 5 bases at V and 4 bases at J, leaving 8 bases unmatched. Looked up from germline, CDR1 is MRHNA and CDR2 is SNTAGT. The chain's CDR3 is CASSPTGGHSYGYTF. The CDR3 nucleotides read TGTGCCAGCAGTCCAACAGGGGGCCACTCCTATGGCTACACCTTC.

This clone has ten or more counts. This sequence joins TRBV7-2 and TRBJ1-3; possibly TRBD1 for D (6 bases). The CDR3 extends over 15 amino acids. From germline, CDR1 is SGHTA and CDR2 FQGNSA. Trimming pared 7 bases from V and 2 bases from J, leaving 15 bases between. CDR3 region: CASTLSWGPGNTIYF. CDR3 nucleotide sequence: TGTGCCAGCACTCTTAGCTGGGGGCCTGGAAACACCATATATTTT.

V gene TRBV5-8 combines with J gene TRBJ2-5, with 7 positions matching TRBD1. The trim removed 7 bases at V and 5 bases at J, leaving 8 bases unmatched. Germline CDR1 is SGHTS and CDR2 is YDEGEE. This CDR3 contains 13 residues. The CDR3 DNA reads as TGTGCCAGCGGCCCTAGGGGGCAGGAGACCCAGTACTTC. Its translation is CASGPRGQETQYF.

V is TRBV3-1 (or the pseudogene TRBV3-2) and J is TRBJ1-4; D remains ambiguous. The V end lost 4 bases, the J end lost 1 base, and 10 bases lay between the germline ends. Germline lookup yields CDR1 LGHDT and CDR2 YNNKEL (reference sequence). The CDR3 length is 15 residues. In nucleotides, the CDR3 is TGTGCCAGCAGCCTCGGCCGGGGAACTAATGAAAAACTGTTTTTT. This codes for CASSLGRGTNEKLFF.

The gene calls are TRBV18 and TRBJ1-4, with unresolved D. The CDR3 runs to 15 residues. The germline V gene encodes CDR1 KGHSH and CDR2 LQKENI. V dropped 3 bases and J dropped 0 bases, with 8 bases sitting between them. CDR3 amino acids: CASSPPQTTNEKLFF. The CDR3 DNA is TGTGCCAGCTCACCCCCCCAGACAACTAATGAAAAACTGTTTTTT.

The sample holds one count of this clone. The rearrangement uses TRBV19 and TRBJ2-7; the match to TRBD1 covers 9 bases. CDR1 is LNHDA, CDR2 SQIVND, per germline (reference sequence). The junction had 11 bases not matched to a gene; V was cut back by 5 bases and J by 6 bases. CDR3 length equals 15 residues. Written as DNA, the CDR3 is TGTGCCAGTAGTTTCTCGGGGACAGGGTTGGGCGAGCAGTACTTC. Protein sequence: CASSFSGTGLGEQYF.

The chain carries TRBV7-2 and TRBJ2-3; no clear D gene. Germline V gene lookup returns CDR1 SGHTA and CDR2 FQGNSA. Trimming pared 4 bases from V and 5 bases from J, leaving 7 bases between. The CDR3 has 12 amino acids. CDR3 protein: CASSYSRDTQYF. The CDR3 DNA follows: TGTGCCAGCAGCTACAGTAGAGATACGCAGTATTTT.

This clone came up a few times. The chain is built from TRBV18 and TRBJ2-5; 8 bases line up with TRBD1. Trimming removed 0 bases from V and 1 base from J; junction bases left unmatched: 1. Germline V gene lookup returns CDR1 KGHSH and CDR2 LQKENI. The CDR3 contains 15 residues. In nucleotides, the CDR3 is TGTGCCAGCTCACCACCCACAGGGGGCCAAGAGACCCAGTACTTC. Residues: CASSPPTGGQETQYF.

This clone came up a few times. The CDR3 nucleotides read TGTGCCAGCAGTCTAGACTATACCGGAATGTATAATTCACCCCTCCACTTT. Translated: CASSLDYTGMYNSPLHF. The V gene is TRBV27, the J gene TRBJ1-6, with D uncertain. Trimming pared 5 bases from V and 4 bases from J, leaving 18 bases between. CDR1 and CDR2 from the germline V gene are MNHEY and SMNVEV (reference sequence). The CDR3 runs to 17 residues.

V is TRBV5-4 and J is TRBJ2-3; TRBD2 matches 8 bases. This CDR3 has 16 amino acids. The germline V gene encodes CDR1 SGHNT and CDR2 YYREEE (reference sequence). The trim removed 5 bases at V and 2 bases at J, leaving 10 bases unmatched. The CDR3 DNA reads TGTGCCAGCAGTCCGACTGCGGGAGGCCTCACAGATACGCAGTATTTT. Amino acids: CASSPTAGGLTDTQYF.

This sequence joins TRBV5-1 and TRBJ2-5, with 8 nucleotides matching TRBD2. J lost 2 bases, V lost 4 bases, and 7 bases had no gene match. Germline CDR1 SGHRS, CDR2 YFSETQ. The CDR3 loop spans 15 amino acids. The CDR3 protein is CASSATLADQETQYF. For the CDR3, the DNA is TGCGCCAGCAGCGCGACACTAGCGGATCAAGAGACCCAGTACTTC.

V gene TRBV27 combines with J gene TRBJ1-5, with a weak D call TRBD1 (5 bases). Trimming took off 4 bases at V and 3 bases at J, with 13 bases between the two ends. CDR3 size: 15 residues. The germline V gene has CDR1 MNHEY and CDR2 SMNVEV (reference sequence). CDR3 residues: CASSSTGPNNQPQHF. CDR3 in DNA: TGTGCCAGCAGTTCAACAGGTCCTAACAATCAGCCCCAGCATTTT.